A single sample is the source of the 17 T cell receptor beta chains below, sequenced in a study of STAT5B mutations in CD4+ large granular lymphocyte leukemia (dated by TCRdb to between 2021 and 2023). The library was prepared using the immunoSEQ multiplex PCR assay. Not all clones reach the TCRdb copy of this immuneACCESS table, which keeps in-frame sequences only. Checked studies attribute under half of the gap to unresolved V genes and leave the rest unexplained. Counted in this sample were under 50,000 clones; 84% of them appeared once. In total, the top ten clones hold about 0.35% of the sample. The sequenced sample consisted of CD4+ T cells from blood buffy coats. These receptors all come from a human donor in good health.

The chain combines TRBV7-9 with TRBJ2-7, with 10 bases fitting TRBD2. The CDR3 has 14 residues. V lost 5 bases, J lost 0 bases, and 1 base stayed unmatched. Germline CDR1 and CDR2: SEHNR and FQNEAQ (reference sequence). The CDR3 reads CASSPSGSSYEQYF. The CDR3 coding sequence is TGTGCCAGCAGCCCTAGCGGGAGCTCCTACGAGCAGTACTTC.

V usage is TRBV2 and J usage is TRBJ1-5; D is unresolved. Germline V gives CDR1 SNHLY, CDR2 FYNNEI. V lost 6 bases and J 7 bases, leaving 10 bases between the germline ends. This CDR3 region has 12 residues. CDR3 region: CASRSEGQPQHF. The DNA for the CDR3 is TGTGCCAGCAGGTCGGAAGGGCAGCCCCAGCATTTT.

This chain links TRBV2 with TRBJ2-3; 8 positions match TRBD1. This CDR3 has 14 amino acids. Trimming removed 6 bases from V and 4 bases from J; junction bases left unmatched: 6. CDR1 and CDR2 (germline): SNHLY, FYNNEI. CDR3 DNA sequence: TGTGCCAGCAGCGTCGGACAGGGCTCAGATACGCAGTATTTT. It is translated as CASSVGQGSDTQYF.

This chain joins TRBV27 and TRBJ2-3; 8 nucleotides line up with TRBD2. The CDR3 loop spans 15 amino acids. In germline, CDR1 is MNHEY, CDR2 SMNVEV (reference sequence). V gave up 2 bases and J gave up 5 bases; unmatched junction bases: 6. Here the CDR3 reads CASSLRGGRGDTQYF. DNA of the CDR3: TGTGCCAGCAGTTTACGGGGGGGCCGCGGAGATACGCAGTATTTT.

The chain couples TRBV5-1 to TRBJ2-3; 9 bases match TRBD2. The CDR3 is made up of 18 amino acids. Germline V gene lookup returns CDR1 SGHRS and CDR2 YFSETQ. Unmatched junction bases numbered 14, after V lost 0 bases and J lost 6 bases. CDR3 sequence (DNA): TGCGCCAGCAGCTTGGGTTGGGGACTAGCAGGACGAGGGGATACGCAGTATTTT. This sequence encodes CASSLGWGLAGRGDTQYF.

This clone was seen just once. The rearrangement uses TRBV7-6 and TRBJ2-7, with a tentative D call TRBD1 (5 bases). This CDR3 is 13 amino acids long. CDR1 and CDR2 from the germline V gene are SGHVS and FNYEAQ. The V and J ends lost 8 bases and 6 bases respectively, with 17 bases between them. CDR3 residues: CASGLGRVGEQYF. CDR3 nucleotide sequence: TGTGCCAGCGGTTTAGGCAGGGTCGGCGAGCAGTACTTC.

The chain is built from TRBV7-2 and TRBJ1-2; TRBD1 matches at 11 bases. In germline, CDR1 is SGHTA, CDR2 FQGNSA. V lost 6 bases, J lost 4 bases, and 7 bases stayed unmatched. This CDR3 spans 15 amino acids. The DNA of the CDR3 is TGTGCCAGCAGACACGCCGGGACAGGGGGCTATGGCTACACCTTC. It codes for CASRHAGTGGYGYTF.

This chain connects TRBV27 to TRBJ1-5; 7 nucleotides match TRBD1. V lost 8 bases to trimming and J lost 2 bases; unmatched junction nucleotides: 6. Germline V gives CDR1 MNHEY, CDR2 SMNVEV (reference sequence). This CDR3 is 14 amino acids long. The CDR3, as DNA: TGTGCCAGCGGTCCAGGGACAGGCAATCAGCCCCAGCATTTT. Its protein product is CASGPGTGNQPQHF.

The table lists this clone with a few counts. The chain joins TRBV28 to TRBJ2-1; tentative D call: TRBD1 (6 bases). The length of the CDR3 is 18 residues. The V and J ends lost 1 base and 1 base respectively, with 17 bases between them. Germline V gives CDR1 MDHEN, CDR2 SYDVKM. Here the CDR3 DNA reads TGTGCCAGCAGTTTATACATGTTGGGGGCGAAATCCTACAATGAGCAGTTCTTC. Translating gives CASSLYMLGAKSYNEQFF.

The chain carries TRBV7-3 and TRBJ1-1; D is unclear. Germline V gene data show CDR1 as SGHTA and CDR2 as FQGTGA. CDR3 size: 16 residues. V was trimmed by 1 base and J by 0 bases, leaving 12 bases between them. The DNA for the CDR3 is TGTGCCAGCAGCTTAATCGCTGGGGTGGTGAACACTGAAGCTTTCTTT. It specifies CASSLIAGVVNTEAFF.

The chain recombines TRBV7-8 with TRBJ1-1; D might be TRBD1 (6 bases). This CDR3 is 14 amino acids long. The V gene lost 1 base and the J gene lost 10 bases, with 16 bases spanning the gap. CDR1 is SGHVS and CDR2 is FQNEAQ in the germline V gene. The CDR3 reads CASSLGSQGRGAFF. The CDR3 DNA is TGTGCCAGCAGCTTAGGTAGTCAGGGGAGAGGAGCTTTCTTT.

The chain joins TRBV6-1 to TRBJ2-7, with D perhaps matching TRBD1 (5 bases). CDR3 size: 14 residues. CDR1 is MNHNS, CDR2 SASEGT, per germline. V was clipped by 6 bases and J by 2 bases, with 14 bases between them. CDR3 in amino acids: CASSQSRVPYEQYF. In DNA, the CDR3 is TGTGCCAGCAGCCAGAGCAGGGTTCCCTACGAGCAGTACTTC.

Written as DNA, the CDR3 is TGTGCCAGCACCCCTGGGTCAGGGGGGCGATACGAGCAGTACTTC. It specifies CASTPGSGGRYEQYF. The genes are TRBV2 and TRBJ2-7, with D perhaps matching TRBD1 (7 bases). The germline V gene has CDR1 SNHLY and CDR2 FYNNEI. Trimming removed 7 bases from V and 4 bases from J, with 20 bases in between. The CDR3 length is 15 residues.

This clone was recorded only once. The gene calls are TRBV9 and TRBJ2-1, with TRBD2 identical over 7 bases. CDR1 SGDLS and CDR2 YYNGEE come from the germline V gene. After removal of 3 bases from V and 6 bases from J, the junction contained 6 bases not matched to a gene. CDR3 size: 14 residues. This CDR3 reads CASSGGDYLNEQFF. In DNA form, the CDR3 reads TGTGCCAGCAGCGGGGGGGACTACCTCAATGAGCAGTTCTTC.

The rearrangement links TRBV19 to TRBJ2-2; D is unclear. The CDR3 length is 18 residues. The V end was cut by 0 bases, the J end by 2 bases, with 16 bases between. The germline V gene has CDR1 LNHDA and CDR2 SQIVND (reference sequence). The CDR3 spells CASSIDPLDEINTGELFF. The CDR3 DNA follows: TGTGCCAGTAGTATAGATCCCCTGGACGAGATAAACACCGGGGAGCTGTTTTTT.

The gene calls are TRBV7-3 and TRBJ2-1, with D tentatively TRBD2 (5 bases). V was pared by 2 bases and J by 4 bases, with 6 bases between. The V gene's germline CDR1 is SGHTA and CDR2 FQGTGA. This CDR3 is 13 amino acids long. The CDR3 here is CASSLGLYNEQFF. The CDR3 DNA follows: TGTGCCAGCAGCTTAGGACTGTACAATGAGCAGTTCTTC. The whole variable domain, filled in from reference TRBV7-3 and TRBJ2-1, reads GAGVSQTPSNKVTEKGKYVELRCDPISGHTALYWYRQSLGQGPEFLIYFQGTGAADDSGLPNDRFFAVRPEGSVSTLKIQRTERGDSAVYLCASSLGLYNEQFFGPGTRLTVL.

J is TRBJ1-2 and V is TRBV29-1, with D hard to call. The V end was cut by 7 bases, the J end by 0 bases, with 9 bases between. Germline V CDR1 and CDR2: SQVTM, ANQGSEA. The CDR3 extends over 12 amino acids. CDR3 coding DNA: TGCAGCGGTTACAGTCCTAACTATGGCTACACCTTC. This codes for CSGYSPNYGYTF.